What follows is one TCR beta chain and its context. Produced via immunoSEQ multiplex PCR; TCRdb's table is partial and in-frame only. This repertoire shows more than 150,000 clones, about 87% found once; its top ten account for under 6.5%. The data are from a study of T cell responses to AZD1222 COVID-19 vaccine. Trimming cost V 4 bases and J 4 bases, with 10 bases left between them. The length of the CDR3 is 14 residues. CDR1 is SNHLY and CDR2 is FYNNEI in the germline V gene. The V and J genes are TRBV2 and TRBJ2-2; weak D call: TRBD1 (5 bases). Material: peripheral blood, obtained on day 0 of AZD1222 vaccination. The origin of this receptor is an adult in good health. The CDR3 sequence: CASSAGRATGELFF. CDR3 in DNA: TGTGCCAGCAGTGCGGGCAGGGCCACCGGGGAGCTGTTTTTT.